The 30 T cell receptor beta chains given below trace back to one sample, sequenced in a study of PD-1 blockade in classical Hodgkin lymphoma. Exposure to brentuximab vedotin varied, and each patient had relapsed following autologous stem cell transplantation. Thawed PBMCs supplied CD8+ T cells via magnetic negative selection. Produced via immunoSEQ multiplex PCR; TCRdb's table is partial and in-frame only. The sample holds fewer than 15,000 clones, 65% to 80% seen once. The source material was CD8+ T cells from blood, sampled at baseline. Receptor source: a human donor with classical Hodgkin lymphoma.

This clone was seen a single time. V is TRBV19 and J is TRBJ2-1, with TRBD2 identical over 10 bases. Germline V gene data show CDR1 as LNHDA and CDR2 as SQIVND (reference sequence). The trim removed 1 base at V and 2 bases at J, leaving 2 bases unmatched. The CDR3 runs to 16 residues. The CDR3 coding sequence is TGTGCCAGTAGTATAGTCGGACTAGCGGCCTACAATGAGCAGTTCTTC. It is translated as CASSIVGLAAYNEQFF.

The rearrangement links TRBV7-3 to TRBJ2-3, with TRBD2 identical over 13 bases. The CDR3 runs to 15 residues. Germline V CDR1 and CDR2: SGHTA, FQGTGA. The trim removed 6 bases at V and 0 bases at J, leaving 0 bases unmatched. The CDR3 DNA follows: TGTGCCAGCAGGGGACTAGCGGGGAGCACAGATACGCAGTATTTT. Translated, it gives CASRGLAGSTDTQYF.

This chain joins TRBV7-2 and TRBJ1-2; unclear D gene. V dropped 1 base and J dropped 6 bases, with 15 bases sitting between them. The CDR3 has 15 amino acids. Per the germline V gene, CDR1 is SGHTA and CDR2 is FQGNSA. CDR3 region: CASSLVEGSWDGYTF. CDR3 nucleotides: TGTGCCAGCAGCTTAGTAGAGGGTTCTTGGGATGGCTACACCTTC.

The V gene is TRBV19, the J gene TRBJ1-2, with 7 positions matching TRBD1. V dropped 7 bases and J dropped 4; count of bases not matched to a gene: 15. The CDR3 contains 16 residues. Germline V gene sequence: CDR1 LNHDA, CDR2 SQIVND (reference sequence). Here the CDR3 DNA reads TGTGCCAGTACCCCCCTATGGGACAGCACTTTCTATGGCTACACCTTC. This sequence encodes CASTPLWDSTFYGYTF.

The V and J genes are TRBV19 and TRBJ2-5, with D perhaps given as TRBD1 or TRBD2 (5 bases each). Germline CDR1 and CDR2: LNHDA and SQIVND (reference sequence). The CDR3 sequence is 13 residues long. V was clipped by 6 bases and J by 1 base, with 9 bases between them. The CDR3 DNA sequence: TGTGCCAGTAGGGGACCCTTCCAAGAGACCCAGTACTTC. Residues: CASRGPFQETQYF.

V and J are TRBV6-6 and TRBJ2-3; a weak D match, TRBD1 (5 bases). Germline loops: CDR1 MNHNY, CDR2 SVGAGI (reference sequence). The CDR3 is 14 amino acids. The chain's CDR3 is CAHKGLASTDTQYF. The CDR3 DNA sequence: TGTGCGCACAAGGGGCTTGCTAGCACAGATACGCAGTATTTT.

This clone was found a few times. The rearrangement joins TRBV2 to TRBJ1-4; D is possibly TRBD1 (5 bases). This CDR3 is built from 12 residues. Germline CDR1 SNHLY, CDR2 FYNNEI. V lost 3 bases and J lost 8, with 7 bases in between. The CDR3 is CASSEYREKLFF. CDR3 coding DNA: TGTGCCAGCAGTGAGTACAGGGAAAAACTGTTTTTT.

This clone was counted a few times. This chain links TRBV7-9 with TRBJ1-3; D not resolved. The length of the CDR3 is 15 residues. Germline CDR1 reads SEHNR; CDR2 reads FQNEAQ (reference sequence). Between the trimmed V and J ends, which lost 5 bases and 0 bases, there was a span of 11 bases. The CDR3 region is CASSAPSHSGNTIYF. The CDR3 nucleotides are TGTGCCAGCAGCGCCCCAAGCCACTCTGGAAACACCATATATTTT.

The rearrangement joins TRBV25-1 to TRBJ2-1, with D perhaps matching TRBD2 (5 bases). Germline CDR1 MGHDK, CDR2 SYGVNS. Trimming removed 4 bases from V and 3 bases from J, with 13 bases in between. The CDR3 runs 15 residues. The CDR3 loop reads CASSASGWVYNEQFF. The CDR3 DNA reads as TGTGCCAGCAGTGCCTCGGGATGGGTCTACAATGAGCAGTTCTTC.

CDR3 coding DNA: TGTGCCAGCAGTTACTCGACGGCAGGGGATCAGCCCCAGCATTTT. It translates to CASSYSTAGDQPQHF. The J gene is TRBJ1-5, the V gene TRBV6-5, with D tentatively TRBD1 (6 bases). Trimming took 0 bases from V and 5 from J, leaving 11 bases between them. The CDR3 extends over 15 amino acids. Germline values: CDR1 MNHEY, CDR2 SVGAGI.

V usage is TRBV27 and J usage is TRBJ1-5; 9 bases agree with TRBD1. Trimming took 6 bases from V and 7 from J; bases not matched to a gene: 7. This CDR3 is built from 14 residues. CDR1 is MNHEY and CDR2 is SMNVEV in the germline V gene (reference sequence). The DNA for the CDR3 is TGTGCCAGCAGCCCGGGACAGGGCGGACAGCCCCAGCATTTT. Residues: CASSPGQGGQPQHF.

The genes are TRBV7-9 and TRBJ2-1, with TRBD1 as a possible D gene (5 bases). The V end was cut by 6 bases, the J end by 6 bases, with 15 bases between. CDR3 length equals 14 residues. Germline assignment: CDR1 SEHNR and CDR2 FQNEAQ (reference sequence). The CDR3 bases are TGTGCCAGCAGTATGACCCGGACATTCAATGAGCAGTTCTTC. Translation gives CASSMTRTFNEQFF.

This clone was seen a handful of times. The chain is built from TRBV13 and TRBJ1-1, with D perhaps TRBD1 (6 bases). CDR3 length equals 14 residues. Germline V gives CDR1 PRHDT, CDR2 FYEKMQ (reference sequence). V was clipped by 7 bases and J by 3 bases, with 15 bases between them. CDR3 sequence (DNA): TGTGCCAGCACTCGTTCAGGGGTGCACACTGAAGCTTTCTTT. Encoded protein: CASTRSGVHTEAFF.

This chain joins TRBV4-1 and TRBJ2-7; a weak D match, TRBD2 (6 bases). CDR1 is MGHRA and CDR2 is YSYEKL in the germline V gene. Trimming took off 4 bases at V and 1 base at J, with 17 bases between the two ends. The CDR3 consists of 16 residues. The CDR3 DNA is TGCGCCAGCAGCCCCGGCTCCACGGGGGAATCCTACGAGCAGTACTTC. Protein product: CASSPGSTGESYEQYF.

The chain joins TRBV7-2 to TRBJ2-7; 9 bases map to TRBD2. V trimming: 5 bases; J trimming: 6 bases; junction bases outside the gene matches: 2. CDR1 is SGHTA, CDR2 FQGNSA, per germline. This CDR3 has 12 amino acids. CDR3 protein: CASSGGGAEQYF. The CDR3 DNA reads TGTGCCAGCAGCGGCGGGGGGGCCGAGCAGTACTTC.

The gene calls are TRBV5-6 and TRBJ1-5; D uncertain. V was cut by 0 bases and J by 6 bases, with 10 bases left in between. This CDR3 is built from 14 residues. CDR1 and CDR2 (germline): SGHDT, YYEEEE. Here the CDR3 reads CASSLGAGGQPQHF. The CDR3 DNA follows: TGTGCCAGCAGCTTGGGGGCGGGTGGTCAGCCCCAGCATTTT.

This chain joins TRBV7-9 and TRBJ1-2; D not certain. The CDR3 contains 16 residues. Germline-derived CDR1 and CDR2 are SEHNR and FQNEAQ (reference sequence). V was clipped by 1 base and J by 4 bases, with 16 bases between them. DNA of the CDR3: TGTGCCAGCAGCTTAGAGCTTCTAAGAGATCCCTATGGCTACACCTTC. The encoded protein is CASSLELLRDPYGYTF.

The rearrangement joins TRBV4-3 to TRBJ2-7; 8 bases agree with TRBD2. Germline CDR1 reads LGHNA; CDR2 reads YSLEER. The CDR3 totals 15 residues. V lost 1 base to trimming and J lost 3 bases; unmatched junction nucleotides: 5. The CDR3: CASSQAERGGYEQYF. The DNA of the CDR3 is TGCGCCAGCAGCCAAGCCGAACGGGGGGGCTACGAGCAGTACTTC.

The chain links TRBV11-2 to TRBJ2-5; D is unresolved. The end of the DNA is better explained by TRBJ2-7, so the J call may be wrong. Germline loops: CDR1 SGHAT, CDR2 FQNNGV. The CDR3 is 14 residues long. The DNA for the CDR3 is TGTGCCAGCAGCTTAGGGTCACTCTCCTACGAGCAGTACTTC. Protein: CASSLGSLSYEQYF.

This clone is a singleton in its sample. The chain combines TRBV19 with TRBJ2-1; D not resolved. CDR3 size: 13 residues. V lost 3 bases and J 7 bases, leaving 10 bases between the germline ends. The V gene's germline CDR1 is LNHDA and CDR2 SQIVND (reference sequence). The CDR3 nucleotides read TGTGCCAGTAGTATCCTAAACGGGAATGAGCAGTTCTTC. Protein: CASSILNGNEQFF.

V gene TRBV6-4 combines with J gene TRBJ1-1, with D possibly matching TRBD1 (5 bases). Germline V gene data show CDR1 as MRHNA and CDR2 as SNTAGT. V lost 3 bases and J 1 base, leaving 6 bases between the germline ends. The CDR3 is made up of 13 amino acids. The CDR3 nucleotides read TGTGCCAGCAGTGAGCAGGGGAACACTGAAGCTTTCTTT. Its protein product is CASSEQGNTEAFF.

The V and J genes are TRBV7-6 and TRBJ2-7, with 8 bases that match TRBD2. CDR1 is SGHVS and CDR2 is FNYEAQ in the germline V gene. The CDR3 spans 15 residues. Germline trimming cut 3 bases from V and 2 bases from J; bases unmatched to any gene: 6. This chain's CDR3 is CASSFGGGTTYEQYF. CDR3 in DNA: TGTGCCAGCAGCTTTGGCGGGGGGACAACCTACGAGCAGTACTTC.

The chain has TRBV2 and TRBJ2-3, with 9 bases aligning to TRBD2. Per the germline V gene, CDR1 is SNHLY and CDR2 is FYNNEI. The ends lost 2 bases at V and 5 bases at J; junction bases unmatched: 8. The CDR3 contains 16 residues. CDR3 in DNA: TGTGCCAGCAGTGAATTGGCGGGGGGGCAAATAGATACGCAGTATTTT. Translated: CASSELAGGQIDTQYF.

The chain combines TRBV5-1 with TRBJ2-7, with TRBD1 identical over 8 bases. Trimming removed 0 bases from V and 2 bases from J; junction bases left unmatched: 7. Germline lookup yields CDR1 SGHRS and CDR2 YFSETQ. This CDR3 region has 16 residues. Here the CDR3 reads CASSLGPTGGTYEQYF. For the CDR3, the DNA is TGCGCCAGCAGCTTGGGTCCTACAGGGGGAACCTACGAGCAGTACTTC.

The V call is TRBV4-3, the J call TRBJ2-7; 10 bases align to TRBD1. Germline-derived CDR1 and CDR2 are LGHNA and YSLEER. The ends lost 4 bases at V and 2 bases at J; junction bases unmatched: 2. There are 14 residues in the CDR3. The CDR3 DNA sequence: TGCGCCAGCAGCCCCGGGACAGGGGCCTACGAGCAGTACTTC. This encodes CASSPGTGAYEQYF.

This sequence joins TRBV15 and TRBJ2-1; D gene ambiguous. The germline V gene has CDR1 LNHNV and CDR2 YYDKDF (reference sequence). The CDR3 sequence is 13 residues long. The germline V and J ends were trimmed by 6 bases and 0 bases, with 6 bases remaining between them. The CDR3 spells CATRRFSYNEQFF. Written as DNA, the CDR3 is TGTGCCACCAGACGCTTCTCCTACAATGAGCAGTTCTTC.

The chain joins TRBV27 to TRBJ2-5, with TRBD1 as a possible D gene (6 bases). V lost 3 bases and J 2 bases, leaving 7 bases between the germline ends. Germline assignment: CDR1 MNHEY and CDR2 SMNVEV (reference sequence). The CDR3 is 13 residues long. The CDR3 protein is CASSFQGQETQYF. CDR3 coding DNA: TGTGCCAGCAGTTTTCAGGGGCAAGAGACCCAGTACTTC.

The chain joins TRBV7-9 to TRBJ2-7; 7 bases are shared with TRBD2. The germline gives CDR1 SEHNR, CDR2 FQNEAQ (reference sequence). V trimming: 7 bases; J trimming: 1 base; junction bases outside the gene matches: 4. The CDR3 runs to 13 residues. The CDR3 DNA is TGTGCCAGCACCTTGCGGGGGTCCTACGAGCAGTACTTC. Residues: CASTLRGSYEQYF. The full variable domain, completed using reference TRBV7-9 and TRBJ2-7, is DTGVSQNPRHKITKRGQNVTFRCDPISEHNRLYWYRQTLGQGPEFLTYFQNEAQLEKSRLLSDRFSAERPKGSFSTLEIQRTEQGDSAMYLCASTLRGSYEQYFGPGTRLTVT.

This chain joins TRBV19 and TRBJ1-4, with D possibly TRBD1 on 5 matching bases. CDR3 length equals 11 residues. Germline V CDR1 and CDR2: LNHDA, SQIVND (reference sequence). Trimming cost V 6 bases and J 14 bases, with 13 bases left between them. This CDR3 is CASSGPEGLFF. In DNA form, the CDR3 reads TGTGCCAGTAGCGGACCAGAGGGGCTGTTTTTT.

V is TRBV28 and J is TRBJ1-6, with D unclear. The V end lost 4 bases, the J end lost 7 bases, and 8 bases lay between the germline ends. CDR1 is MDHEN, CDR2 SYDVKM, per germline. There are 13 residues in the CDR3. The CDR3 is CASSSRSNSPLHF. CDR3 coding DNA: TGTGCCAGCAGTTCCCGATCCAATTCACCCCTCCACTTT.